A selection of T cell receptor beta chains follows, all from one sample in a study of regulatory T cells in long-lasting Graves disease. TCRdb re-derived calls from the multiplex PCR reads in MiXCR, one entry per CDR3 protein. The sample contains more than 350,000 distinct CDR3 sequences, approximately 22% of which appear only once. The specimen was peripheral blood mononuclear cells (PBMCs), collected when the disease was refractory, from a patient treated with antithyroid drugs. The receptor set was obtained from a female donor with Graves disease. Both conserved end residues are part of each CDR3. D genes are given only for firm matches. Expanded clones get a size class; other rows say once, few or many, or leave the size out.

D gene	clone size	V gene	J gene	CDR3 protein	CDR3 DNA
TRBD1	many	TRBV6-5	TRBJ2-5	CASSYPTRGGGETQYF	TGTGCCAGCAGTTACCCGACGCGAGGGGGCGGTGAGACCCAGTACTTC
-	many	TRBV28	TRBJ2-7	CASSLGLGGSYEQYF	TGTGCCAGCAGTTTAGGTCTGGGGGGCTCCTACGAGCAGTACTTC
TRBD1	many	TRBV28	TRBJ1-5	CASTPGQGGLNQPQHF	TGTGCCAGCACCCCGGGACAGGGAGGCCTCAATCAGCCCCAGCATTTT
TRBD1	many	TRBV20-1	TRBJ2-7	CSAPPWDSSYEQYF	TGCAGTGCTCCACCGTGGGACAGCTCCTACGAGCAGTACTTC
-	many	TRBV10-3	TRBJ2-2	CAITANTGELFF	TGTGCCATCACCGCTAACACCGGGGAGCTGTTTTTT
TRBD1	-	TRBV15	TRBJ2-2	CATSTNLGTGSAGELFF	TGTGCCACCAGCACCAACCTCGGGACAGGGTCGGCCGGGGAGCTGTTTTTT
TRBD2	-	TRBV3-1	TRBJ2-7	CASSRRLSSGAATYEQHF	TGTGCCAGCAGCCGACGATTGTCTAGCGGGGCGGCGACCTACGAGCAGCACTTC
-	-	TRBV28	TRBJ2-1	CASSAPSAGRNEQFF	TGTGCCAGCAGCGCACCCTCGGCGGGACGGAATGAGCAGTTCTTC
-	many	TRBV27	TRBJ2-7	CASSLSAPPYEQYF	TGTGCCAGCAGTTTATCGGCGCCGCCCTACGAGCAGTACTTC
TRBD1	-	TRBV5-6	TRBJ2-7	CASSLDRGKQYF	TGTGCCAGCAGCTTAGACAGGGGAAAGCAGTACTTC
-	few	TRBV6-2/TRBV6-3	TRBJ2-2	CASTKSGKGGELFF	TGTGCCAGCACCAAGTCGGGGAAAGGCGGGGAGCTGTTTTTT
TRBD1	few	TRBV9	TRBJ1-1	CASSSQDRATEAFF	TGTGCCAGCAGCTCCCAGGACAGGGCCACTGAAGCTTTCTTT
TRBD1	many	TRBV11-2	TRBJ2-7	CASSLGTGDHEQYF	TGTGCCAGCAGCTTAGGGACAGGGGATCACGAGCAGTACTTC
-	many	TRBV20-1	TRBJ1-1	CSAMGRSEAFF	TGCAGTGCGATGGGACGATCAGAAGCTTTCTTT
-	few	TRBV6-2/TRBV6-3	TRBJ2-7	CASSYGTRAYEQYF	TGTGCCAGCAGTTACGGGACAAGAGCCTACGAGCAGTACTTC
-	-	TRBV19	TRBJ2-2	CASSIYNWEMNTGELFF	TGTGCCAGTAGTATATACAACTGGGAAATGAACACCGGGGAGCTGTTTTTT
-	many	TRBV4-1	TRBJ2-7	CASSQVGAGHVEQYF	TGCGCCAGCAGCCAGGTGGGGGCTGGTCATGTCGAGCAGTACTTC
-	many	TRBV11-3	TRBJ2-2	CASSASGNTGELFF	TGTGCCAGCAGTGCCAGCGGAAACACCGGGGAGCTGTTTTTT
-	-	TRBV27	TRBJ2-7	CASSPSGGPLEGEQYF	TGTGCCAGCAGTCCATCAGGGGGGCCGTTGGAGGGCGAGCAGTACTTC
TRBD1	many	TRBV6-1	TRBJ1-1	CASNNRDRLNTEAFF	TGTGCCAGCAACAACCGGGACAGGTTGAACACTGAAGCTTTCTTT
-	few	TRBV7-6	TRBJ2-5	CASSFRGIQETQYF	TGTGCCAGCAGCTTTCGGGGGATCCAAGAGACCCAGTACTTC
-	many	TRBV6-1	TRBJ1-1	CASRDREAFF	TGTGCCAGCAGAGACAGAGAAGCTTTCTTT
-	few	TRBV24-1	TRBJ2-1	CATSDKAGRRDEQFF	TGTGCCACCAGTGATAAAGCGGGCAGAAGGGATGAGCAGTTCTTC
-	few	TRBV6-1	TRBJ1-1	CASSPLGGTEAFF	TGTGCCAGCAGTCCGCTCGGGGGCACTGAAGCTTTCTTT
-	-	TRBV5-1	TRBJ2-1	CASSLLDNNEQFF	TGCGCCAGCAGCTTGCTGGACAACAATGAGCAGTTCTTC
-	-	TRBV20-1	TRBJ2-5	CSARDPAGRGETQYF	TGCAGTGCTAGAGATCCGGCGGGAAGGGGGGAGACCCAGTACTTC
-	-	TRBV19	TRBJ2-3	CASTAETDTQYF	TGTGCCAGTACGGCGGAAACAGATACGCAGTATTTT
-	few	TRBV28	TRBJ1-6	CASSTPGRSPLHF	TGTGCCAGCAGTACCCCAGGGCGGTCACCCCTCCACTTT
TRBD2	few	TRBV5-1	TRBJ2-2	CASSSDRTGTSSTGELFF	TGCGCCAGCAGCTCCGATCGTACCGGGACTAGCTCCACCGGGGAGCTGTTTTTT
TRBD1	-	TRBV20-1	TRBJ2-7	CSARIRDRAYEQYF	TGCAGTGCTAGGATCCGGGACAGAGCCTACGAGCAGTACTTC
-	-	TRBV19	TRBJ1-1	CASSIGTGRKAFF	TGTGCCAGTAGTATCGGGACCGGGCGTAAAGCTTTCTTT
TRBD1	many	TRBV28	TRBJ1-1	CASSYRGTEAFF	TGTGCCAGCAGCTACAGGGGGACTGAAGCTTTCTTT
-	-	TRBV15	TRBJ2-2	CATSSPLEGTGELFF	TGTGCCACCAGCTCCCCCCTGGAGGGGACCGGGGAGCTGTTTTTT